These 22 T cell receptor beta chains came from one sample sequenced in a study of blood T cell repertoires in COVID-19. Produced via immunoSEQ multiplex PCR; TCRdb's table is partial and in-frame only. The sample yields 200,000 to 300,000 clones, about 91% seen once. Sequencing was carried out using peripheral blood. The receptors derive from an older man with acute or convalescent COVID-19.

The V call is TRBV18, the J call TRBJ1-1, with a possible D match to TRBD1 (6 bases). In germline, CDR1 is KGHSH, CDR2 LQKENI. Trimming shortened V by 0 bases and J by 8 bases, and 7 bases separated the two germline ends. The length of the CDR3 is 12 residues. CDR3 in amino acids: CASSPPDREAFF. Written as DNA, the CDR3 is TGTGCCAGCTCACCACCCGACAGGGAAGCTTTCTTT.

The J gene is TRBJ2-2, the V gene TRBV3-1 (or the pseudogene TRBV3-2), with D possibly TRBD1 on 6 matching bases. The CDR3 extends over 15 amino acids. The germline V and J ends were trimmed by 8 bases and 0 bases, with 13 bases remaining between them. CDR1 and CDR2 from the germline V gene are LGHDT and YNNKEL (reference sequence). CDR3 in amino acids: CASAQGIANTGELFF. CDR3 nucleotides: TGTGCCAGCGCCCAGGGGATCGCGAACACCGGGGAGCTGTTTTTT.

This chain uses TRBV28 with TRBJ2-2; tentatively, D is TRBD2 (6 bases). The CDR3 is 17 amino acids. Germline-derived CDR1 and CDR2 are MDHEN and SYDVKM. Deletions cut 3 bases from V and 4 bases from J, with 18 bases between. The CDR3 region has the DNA TGTGCCAGCAGTTTTCCGCTGAGCCGGGAGCTCACCGGGGAGCTGTTTTTT. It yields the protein CASSFPLSRELTGELFF.

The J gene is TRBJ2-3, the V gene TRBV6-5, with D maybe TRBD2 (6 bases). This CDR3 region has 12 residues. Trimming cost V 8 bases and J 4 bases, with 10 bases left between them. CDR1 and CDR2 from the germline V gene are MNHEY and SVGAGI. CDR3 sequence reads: CASGREADTQYF. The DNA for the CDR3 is TGTGCCAGCGGCAGGGAGGCAGATACGCAGTATTTT.

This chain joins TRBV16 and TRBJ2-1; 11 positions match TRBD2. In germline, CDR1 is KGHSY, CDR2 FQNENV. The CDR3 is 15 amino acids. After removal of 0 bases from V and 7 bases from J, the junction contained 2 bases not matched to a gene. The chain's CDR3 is CASSQSRLAGNEQFF. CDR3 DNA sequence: TGTGCCAGCAGCCAATCGAGACTAGCGGGGAATGAGCAGTTCTTC.

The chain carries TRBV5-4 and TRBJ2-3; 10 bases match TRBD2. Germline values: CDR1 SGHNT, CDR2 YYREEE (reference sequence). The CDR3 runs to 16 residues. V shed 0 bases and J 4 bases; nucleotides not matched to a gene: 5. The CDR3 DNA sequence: TGTGCCAGCAGCTTGGGAGCGGGAGGGCTTGCAGATACGCAGTATTTT. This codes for CASSLGAGGLADTQYF.

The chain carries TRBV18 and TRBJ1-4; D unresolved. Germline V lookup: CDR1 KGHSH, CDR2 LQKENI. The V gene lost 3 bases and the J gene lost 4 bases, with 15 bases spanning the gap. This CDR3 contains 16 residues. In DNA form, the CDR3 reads TGTGCCAGCTCACCCCCCGACGGGAGAGTTAATGAAAAACTGTTTTTT. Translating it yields CASSPPDGRVNEKLFF.

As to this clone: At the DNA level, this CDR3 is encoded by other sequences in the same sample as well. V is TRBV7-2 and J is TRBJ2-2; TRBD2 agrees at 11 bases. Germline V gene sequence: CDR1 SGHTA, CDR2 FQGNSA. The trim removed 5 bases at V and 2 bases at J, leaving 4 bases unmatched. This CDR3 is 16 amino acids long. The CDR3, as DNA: TGTGCCAGCAGCCCGGGACTAGCGGTAAACACCGGGGAGCTGTTTTTT. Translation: CASSPGLAVNTGELFF.

CDR3 sequence reads: CATRRRDLYQETQYF. CDR3 nucleotides: TGTGCCACCAGAAGGCGGGACTTGTACCAAGAGACCCAGTACTTC. The chain employs TRBV15 and TRBJ2-5; D is possibly TRBD2 (6 bases). This CDR3 comprises 15 residues. The germline V and J ends were trimmed by 6 bases and 0 bases, with 14 bases remaining between them. The germline V gene encodes CDR1 LNHNV and CDR2 YYDKDF (reference sequence).

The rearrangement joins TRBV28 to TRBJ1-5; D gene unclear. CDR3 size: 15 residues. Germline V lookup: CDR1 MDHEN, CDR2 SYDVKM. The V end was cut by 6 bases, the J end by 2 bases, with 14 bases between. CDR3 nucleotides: TGTGCCAGCAGACCCCGGGGTCAGGGCAATCAGCCCCAGCATTTT. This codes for CASRPRGQGNQPQHF.

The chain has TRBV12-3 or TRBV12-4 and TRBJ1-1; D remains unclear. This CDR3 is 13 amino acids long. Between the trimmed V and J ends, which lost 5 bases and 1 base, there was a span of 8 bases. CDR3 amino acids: CASSVAENTEAFF. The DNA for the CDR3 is TGTGCCAGCAGTGTCGCGGAGAACACTGAAGCTTTCTTT.

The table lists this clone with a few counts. CDR3 in DNA: TGTGCCAGCAGCTTAGGCAGATACTCCTACGAGCAGTACTTC. This translates into CASSLGRYSYEQYF. The chain recombines TRBV7-9 with TRBJ2-7; no clear D. V gave up 1 base and J gave up 0 bases, with 7 bases separating them. The CDR3 is 14 amino acids. Germline V gene lookup returns CDR1 SEHNR and CDR2 FQNEAQ (reference sequence).

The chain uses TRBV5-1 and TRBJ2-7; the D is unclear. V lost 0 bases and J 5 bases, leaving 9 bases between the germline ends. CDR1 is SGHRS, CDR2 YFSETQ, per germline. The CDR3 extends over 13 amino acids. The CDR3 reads CASSLAGSDEQYF. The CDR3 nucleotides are TGCGCCAGCAGCTTGGCCGGAAGCGACGAGCAGTACTTC.

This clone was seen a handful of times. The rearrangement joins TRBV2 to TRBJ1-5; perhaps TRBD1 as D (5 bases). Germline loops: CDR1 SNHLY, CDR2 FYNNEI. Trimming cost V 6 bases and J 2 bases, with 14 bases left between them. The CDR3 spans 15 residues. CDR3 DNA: TGTGCCAGCAGACGAGGGGCGGGAGGCAATCAGCCCCAGCATTTT. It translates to CASRRGAGGNQPQHF.

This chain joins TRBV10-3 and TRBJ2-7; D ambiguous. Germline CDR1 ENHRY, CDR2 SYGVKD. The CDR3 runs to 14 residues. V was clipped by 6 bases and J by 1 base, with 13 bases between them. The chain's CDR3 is CAISPLADSYEQYF. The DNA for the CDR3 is TGTGCCATCAGCCCACTGGCGGATTCCTACGAGCAGTACTTC.

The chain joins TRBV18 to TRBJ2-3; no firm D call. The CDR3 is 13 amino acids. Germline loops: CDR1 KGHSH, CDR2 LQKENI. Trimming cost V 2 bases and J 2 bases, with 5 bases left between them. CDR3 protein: CASSPIVTDTQYF. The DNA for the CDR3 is TGTGCCAGCTCACCAATCGTCACAGATACGCAGTATTTT.

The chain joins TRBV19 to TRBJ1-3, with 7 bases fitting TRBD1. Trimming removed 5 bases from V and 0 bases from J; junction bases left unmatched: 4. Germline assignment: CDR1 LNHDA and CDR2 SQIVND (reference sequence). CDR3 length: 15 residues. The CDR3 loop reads CASSPGQSSGNTIYF. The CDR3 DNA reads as TGTGCCAGTAGTCCGGGACAGAGCTCTGGAAACACCATATATTTT.

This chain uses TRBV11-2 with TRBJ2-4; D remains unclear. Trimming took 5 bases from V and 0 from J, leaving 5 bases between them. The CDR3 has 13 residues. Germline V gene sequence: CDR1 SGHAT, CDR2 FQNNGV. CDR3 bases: TGTGCCAGCAGCCCCCTAGCCAAAAACATTCAGTACTTC. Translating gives CASSPLAKNIQYF.

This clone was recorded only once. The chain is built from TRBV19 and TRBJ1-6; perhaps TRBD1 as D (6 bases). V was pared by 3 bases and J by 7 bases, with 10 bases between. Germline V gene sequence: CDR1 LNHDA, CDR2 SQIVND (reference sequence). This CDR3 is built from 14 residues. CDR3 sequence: CASSIIQGNSPLHF. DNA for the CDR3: TGTGCCAGTAGTATTATACAGGGCAATTCACCCCTCCACTTT.

CDR3 sequence: CSVMQGEGYTF. For the CDR3, the DNA is TGCAGCGTTATGCAGGGGGAGGGCTACACCTTC. The chain uses TRBV29-1 and TRBJ1-2, with 7 bases matching TRBD1. Trimming cost V 5 bases and J 8 bases; bases outside gene matches: 5. The CDR3 contains 11 residues. The germline gives CDR1 SQVTM, CDR2 ANQGSEA.

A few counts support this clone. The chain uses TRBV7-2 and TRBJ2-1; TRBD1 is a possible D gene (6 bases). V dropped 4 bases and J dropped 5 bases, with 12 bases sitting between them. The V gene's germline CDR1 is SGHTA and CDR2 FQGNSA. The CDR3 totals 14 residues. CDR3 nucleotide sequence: TGTGCCAGCAGCTCCGACAGGTGGAACAATGAGCAGTTCTTC. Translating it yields CASSSDRWNNEQFF.

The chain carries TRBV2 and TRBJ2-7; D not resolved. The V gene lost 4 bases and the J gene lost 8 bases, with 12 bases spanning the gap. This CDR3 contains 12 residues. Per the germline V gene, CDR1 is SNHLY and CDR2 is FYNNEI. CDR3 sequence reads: CASSAEVDKQYF. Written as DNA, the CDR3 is TGTGCCAGCAGTGCAGAGGTGGATAAGCAGTACTTC.